This T cell receptor beta chain appears in the sequencing data of a study of low-dose radiotherapy and immunotherapy resistance in tumors. On the study more broadly: Patients were on oral aspirin 300 mg taken daily for four cycles from cycle 1 day 1.

TRAV- and TRBV-specific primers, spanning alpha and beta chains, primed first-strand cDNA. TCR amplification used roughly 18 PCR cycles, a constant-region primer and a V-primer adapter. From the reads, TCRdb called clonotypes with MiXCR, one entry per CDR3 protein. The sample holds 95,000 to 100,000 distinct CDR3 sequences, under 25% seen once. The table lists this clonotype with many counts. Regarding time point: after trial treatment. Treatment noted: LDRT plus nivolumab, ipilimumab, low-dose cyclophosphamide and aspirin (RACIN trial). This clonotype originated in a male donor with prostate cancer. Sample: PBMCs, taken after low-dose radiotherapy plus immunotherapy.

The CDR3 protein is CASTIQGLGDGYTF. In DNA, the CDR3 is TGTGCCAGCACTATTCAGGGACTTGGCGATGGCTACACCTTC. The chain combines TRBV2 with TRBJ1-2; D is possibly TRBD1 (5 bases). CDR1 is SNHLY, CDR2 FYNNEI, per germline. The ends were cut back, 7 bases at V and 6 bases at J, with 18 bases in the middle. There are 14 residues in the CDR3.